This TCR beta chain was retrieved from a study of tumour-infiltrating T cells in Burkitt lymphoma. At the level of the study: Survival, overall and progression-free, tracked with productive clonality.

The table came from immunoSEQ multiplex PCR; TCRdb's copy has only in-frame clones and leaves some out. The sample lists roughly 7,400 clones; approximately 17% were seen once. This CDR3 comprises 16 residues. Trimming stripped 2 bases from V and 4 bases from J, with 17 bases between. From germline, CDR1 is SNHLY and CDR2 FYNNEI. This chain links TRBV2 with TRBJ1-2; D is ambiguous. Input material: tumor tissue. The clonotype comes from a human donor with diffuse large B-cell lymphoma. The CDR3 reads CASSEQINPEGYGYTF. In nucleotides, the CDR3 is TGTGCCAGCAGTGAACAGATCAACCCAGAAGGCTATGGCTACACCTTC.